The clone carrying this T cell receptor beta chain came up a few times. How the authors handled the data: Amplification with reference gene primers provided the estimates of nucleated cell counts. Repertoires were generated with immunoSEQ multiplex PCR, while TCRdb's copy carries only in-frame clones and drops some. That table furnishes V, J and clone size, whereas the DNA furnished D and trimming. Of around 130,000 clones listed, 84% were seen once; the top ten hold more than 1.4%. The source of the sample is a study of blood T cell repertoires in COVID-19. Study information: COVID-19 samples, acute and convalescent, were from the United States, Italy and Spain. Sources were T cells, B-cell-depleted T cells, or PBMCs; the material itself was cDNA or gDNA.

CDR3 size: 16 residues. The ends lost 4 bases at V and 4 bases at J; junction bases unmatched: 6. The germline gives CDR1 SGHTA, CDR2 FQGNSA. V gene TRBV7-2 combines with J gene TRBJ2-1; TRBD2 matches 11 bases. Sequencing was done on a sample of peripheral blood. The sequence was collected from a man between 60 and 75 years old with acute or convalescent COVID-19. The CDR3 region is CASSSTSGMGYNEQFF. CDR3 nucleotides: TGTGCCAGCAGCTCGACTAGCGGGATGGGATACAATGAGCAGTTCTTC.